The entry below gives a single TCR beta chain sequence along with its context. This clone's antigen is unknown. Per-base qualities were not stored, and no clone one base away is much larger. These data come from a study of blood T cell repertoires in COVID-19 (dated by TCRdb to the early 2020s). Background on the whole study: The collaborator samples originated in the United States, Italy and Spain and spanned the acute and convalescent phases of COVID-19. The material from the prospective study consisted of cDNA or gDNA derived from T cells, B-cell-depleted T cells, or PBMCs. The samples were drawn from the first 160 participants of the ongoing ImmuneRACE study and from roughly 1,300 subjects provided by 6 global collaborators. A de-identified subject ID, COVID-19 status, age in years and sex were almost always included in the sample metadata. The dataset comprised deeply sampled blood TCRbeta repertoires from subjects exposed to, actively infected with, or recovered from COVID-19. The repertoires were released in a freely available public database intended as a resource for research on the immune response to SARS-CoV-2. Where available, HLA class I and class II types were taken from metadata supplied by the sample provider and were not determined by assay-based typing.

TCRbeta CDR3 regions were amplified from genomic DNA by means of the immunoSEQ Assay, a bias-controlled multiplex PCR. For the original study's pipeline: The number of nucleated cells in each sample was estimated from the amplification of reference gene primers within the assay. To quantify the absolute abundance of each unique TCRbeta CDR3 rearrangement, sequence reads were collapsed and filtered. For each sample, productive Simpson clonality was calculated as the square root of Simpson's diversity index across productive rearrangements. TCRdb holds this immuneACCESS table with in-frame rearrangements only. Some clones are missing; in checked studies, unresolved V genes explain under half, and the rest has no known cause. The DNA was the basis for D and trimming; V, J and clone size are from that table. The sample table lists some 110,000 clones, approximately 90% of them with a count of one. The top ten constitute 7.7% of the sample.

V lost 2 bases and J lost 8 bases, and the count of bases not matched to a germline gene is 8. The germline V gene sets CDR1 to MNHEY and CDR2 to SVGAGI. The CDR3 has 15 amino acids, counting the end cysteine and phenylalanine. Only CDR3 DNA remains: 45 bases, in frame from the first base. Study-level results and caveats: Clinical and demographic metadata were provided uncurated, with the amount varying by source and participant.

Whole blood was collected in K2EDTA tubes by collaborating institutions according to the institutions' own protocols. For TCRbeta analysis, collaborator samples were shipped as frozen whole blood, as isolated PBMCs, or as DNA extracted from either sample type. Sequenced material: peripheral blood. The source of this sequence is a human donor in a cohort sampled during active COVID-19. Recombination linked TRBV6-5 to TRBJ1-2, with 10 bases matching TRBD1. This receptor has the CDR3 CASSYPGQGVGGYTF. Here is the DNA: TGTGCCAGCAGTTACCCCGGACAGGGGGTGGGGGGCTACACCTTC.